This T cell receptor (beta chain) was identified during a study of blood T cell repertoires in COVID-19. Study background: T cells, B-cell-depleted T cells, or PBMCs supplied cDNA or gDNA.

The germline CDR1 and CDR2 sequences are MNHEY and SVGEGT. V shed 5 bases, J shed 0 bases, and the junction held 8 bases outside the gene matches. The CDR3 spans 17 residues. Profiling relied on immunoSEQ multiplex PCR, and the TCRdb table lists in-frame clones only, not all of them. The data show about 320,000 clones, with around 80% seen just once and around 1.2% held by the top ten. This sequence joins TRBV6-2 or TRBV6-3 and TRBJ2-2; 8 nucleotides agree with TRBD2. The sequenced sample was peripheral blood. The receptor comes from a woman in her fifties or sixties with acute or convalescent COVID-19. Written as DNA, the CDR3 is TGTGCCAGCAGTCCCCCAGCGGGAGCCGCGAACACCGGGGAGCTGTTTTTT. This codes for CASSPPAGAANTGELFF.